What follows are 29 T cell receptor beta chains derived from one specimen sequenced in a study of CD8 T cells in ankylosing spondylitis. General study findings and limits: Seemingly distinctive of ankylosing spondylitis blood was a TCR beta motif formed by eight highly homologous variants.

TCRdb reanalysed the 5' RACE reads using MiXCR and keeps one entry per CDR3 protein. The sample carries about 500,000 distinct CDR3 sequences, about 13% recorded once. These receptors are not linked to any known antigen. Material for sequencing was blood, either unsorted or a sorted T cell fraction (not recorded which). These receptors all stem from a male donor with ankylosing spondylitis.

The chain employs TRBV5-5 and TRBJ1-2, with D tentatively TRBD1 (5 bases). The CDR3 is made up of 15 amino acids. Germline values: CDR1 SGHKS, CDR2 YYEKEE (reference sequence). V gave up 0 bases and J gave up 5 bases, with 14 bases separating them. CDR3 residues: CASSLDGGGDYGYTF. CDR3 in DNA: TGTGCCAGCAGCTTGGACGGGGGAGGGGATTATGGCTACACCTTC.

This clonotype was observed a handful of times. The chain combines TRBV7-9 with TRBJ2-1; 8 bases fit TRBD1. Trimming cost V 5 bases and J 7 bases; bases outside gene matches: 7. The CDR3 extends over 14 amino acids. The germline V gene has CDR1 SEHNR and CDR2 FQNEAQ (reference sequence). Here the CDR3 reads CASSVTGEVNEQFF. For the CDR3, the DNA is TGTGCCAGCAGCGTGACAGGGGAGGTAAATGAGCAGTTCTTC.

The V gene is TRBV3-1, the J gene TRBJ1-1; D unclear. CDR3 length equals 13 residues. The V and J ends lost 8 bases and 2 bases respectively, with 12 bases between them. Germline V gene lookup returns CDR1 LGHDT and CDR2 YNNKEL (reference sequence). The CDR3 loop is CASQLGVNTEAFF. The DNA for the CDR3 is TGTGCCAGCCAACTTGGGGTAAACACTGAAGCTTTCTTT.

This clonotype has a handful of counts. This chain joins TRBV29-1 and TRBJ1-1; the D gene is possibly TRBD1 (6 bases). V shed 6 bases and J shed 1 base, with 15 bases lying between them. The length of the CDR3 is 14 residues. Germline loops: CDR1 SQVTM, CDR2 ANQGSEA. The CDR3 loop is CSVPGQVANTEAFF. The CDR3 region has the DNA TGCAGCGTCCCGGGACAAGTCGCGAACACTGAAGCTTTCTTT. Looking up the rest from reference TRBV29-1 and TRBJ1-1 gives the full variable domain: SAVISQKPSRDICQRGTSLTIQCQVDSQVTMMFWYRQQPGQSLTLIATANQGSEATYESGFVIDKFPISRPNLTFSTLTVSNMSPEDSSIYLCSVPGQVANTEAFFGQGTRLTVV.

V and J are TRBV12-3 or TRBV12-4 and TRBJ2-2; possibly TRBD2 for D (6 bases). This CDR3 has 16 amino acids. The germline V and J ends were trimmed by 5 bases and 5 bases, with 18 bases remaining between them. CDR3 bases: TGTGCCAGCAGTATATCGGCGGGAAGGGGTACCGGGGAGCTGTTTTTT. Its translation is CASSISAGRGTGELFF.

This clonotype has a count of ten or more. The rearrangement joins TRBV12-3 or TRBV12-4 to TRBJ1-4, with D unresolved. Between the trimmed V and J ends, which lost 7 bases and 5 bases, there was a span of 20 bases. The CDR3 totals 16 residues. The CDR3 region has the DNA TGTGCCAGCACCCGAGAGTTACCGGATAGGAATGAAAAACTGTTTTTT. Translation: CASTRELPDRNEKLFF.

This clonotype was observed at least ten times. The chain joins TRBV5-1 to TRBJ2-1; 9 bases match TRBD1. This CDR3 spans 13 amino acids. Germline CDR1 and CDR2: SGHRS and YFSETQ. V lost 3 bases, J lost 7 bases, and 2 bases stayed unmatched. This CDR3 is CASSYGQGNEQFF. The CDR3 DNA is TGCGCCAGCAGCTATGGACAGGGGAATGAGCAGTTCTTC.

The chain links TRBV12-3 or TRBV12-4 to TRBJ1-5; possibly TRBD1 for D (6 bases). V lost 1 base to trimming and J lost 10 bases, with 11 bases between them. The CDR3 contains 13 residues. For the CDR3, the DNA is TGTGCCAGCAGTTTAGACAGGGTTTCACCCCAGCATTTT. It specifies CASSLDRVSPQHF.

This clonotype turned up a few times. The rearrangement uses TRBV18 and TRBJ2-7; 13 nucleotides match TRBD2. Per germline, CDR1 KGHSH and CDR2 LQKENI. The CDR3 loop spans 16 amino acids. V trimming: 6 bases; J trimming: 6 bases; junction bases outside the gene matches: 11. For the CDR3, the DNA is TGTGCCAGCTCTCCATGGACTAGCGGGAGCCTAGGCGAGCAGTACGTC. Its protein product is CASSPWTSGSLGEQYV.

This clonotype came up a few times. The V and J genes are TRBV4-2 and TRBJ1-3; D is uncertain. Between the trimmed V and J ends, which lost 0 bases and 0 bases, there was a span of 9 bases. The CDR3 contains 16 residues. The germline CDR1 and CDR2 sequences are LGHNA and YNFKEQ. The CDR3 loop is CASSQDAWSSGNTIYF. Here the CDR3 DNA reads TGTGCCAGCAGCCAAGATGCGTGGTCCTCTGGAAACACCATATATTTT.

This clonotype occurred a few times. V gene TRBV29-1 combines with J gene TRBJ1-1; D gene unclear. The V end was cut by 7 bases, the J end by 1 base, with 13 bases between. Germline-derived CDR1 and CDR2 are SQVTM and ANQGSEA. The CDR3 sequence is 13 residues long. CDR3 sequence (DNA): TGCAGCGCAAATCAGGCCTCGAACACTGAAGCTTTCTTT. It codes for CSANQASNTEAFF. Based on the CDR3 plus reference TRBV29-1 and TRBJ1-1, the full variable domain is SAVISQKPSRDICQRGTSLTIQCQVDSQVTMMFWYRQQPGQSLTLIATANQGSEATYESGFVIDKFPISRPNLTFSTLTVSNMSPEDSSIYLCSANQASNTEAFFGQGTRLTVV.

The genes are TRBV5-1 and TRBJ2-5, with TRBD2 matching 11 bases. The trim removed 0 bases at V and 5 bases at J, leaving 9 bases unmatched. The CDR3 has 17 amino acids. The germline V gene encodes CDR1 SGHRS and CDR2 YFSETQ. This CDR3 reads CASSLVASGRQKETQYF. CDR3 DNA: TGCGCCAGCAGCTTGGTGGCTAGCGGGAGGCAAAAGGAGACCCAGTACTTC.

The chain joins TRBV30 to TRBJ1-5; no firm D call. Trimming removed 0 bases at V and 4 bases at J, with 7 bases between. The CDR3 is made up of 13 amino acids. Germline-derived CDR1 and CDR2 are GTSNPN and SVGIG (reference sequence). CDR3 coding DNA: TGTGCCTGGAGTGTAAGAGCAAATCAGCCCCAGCATTTT. Its protein is CAWSVRANQPQHF.

The V call is TRBV20-1, the J call TRBJ2-3, with TRBD2 matching 10 bases. V gave up 5 bases and J gave up 2 bases; unmatched junction bases: 7. Germline V gene lookup returns CDR1 DFQATT and CDR2 SNEGSKA (reference sequence). The CDR3 sequence is 15 residues long. The CDR3 protein is CSAAPLAGVTDTQYF. CDR3 DNA sequence: TGCAGTGCTGCCCCGCTAGCGGGAGTCACAGATACGCAGTATTTT.

The chain uses TRBV3-1 and TRBJ2-1; maybe TRBD1 (5 bases). Germline V lookup: CDR1 LGHDT, CDR2 YNNKEL (reference sequence). The V end was cut by 1 base, the J end by 2 bases, with 6 bases between. This CDR3 contains 14 residues. CDR3: CASSQVGAYNEQFF. CDR3 DNA sequence: TGTGCCAGCAGCCAAGTAGGGGCCTACAATGAGCAGTTCTTC.

This clonotype occurred a few times. V and J are TRBV29-1 and TRBJ1-1; weak D call: TRBD1 (6 bases). The CDR3 contains 15 residues. Trimming took 0 bases from V and 4 from J, leaving 15 bases between them. Germline V gene sequence: CDR1 SQVTM, CDR2 ANQGSEA. CDR3 sequence reads: CSVEDVRGAGTEAFF. CDR3 bases: TGCAGCGTTGAAGATGTCAGGGGAGCGGGCACTGAAGCTTTCTTT.

The gene calls are TRBV10-3 and TRBJ2-7; TRBD1 aligns across 7 bases. Germline lookup yields CDR1 ENHRY and CDR2 SYGVKD. The length of the CDR3 is 13 residues. The V segment lost 10 bases and the J segment 2 bases; nucleotides outside the gene matches: 8. CDR3 in DNA: TGTGCCACTCGGGACAGAGCAACCTACGAGCAGTACGTC. It specifies CATRDRATYEQYV.

The sample holds a few counts of this clonotype. This chain uses TRBV5-1 with TRBJ1-2, with 7 nucleotides matching TRBD1. The CDR3 sequence is 14 residues long. CDR1 SGHRS and CDR2 YFSETQ come from the germline V gene. The trim removed 3 bases at V and 7 bases at J, leaving 9 bases unmatched. CDR3 protein: CASSSYDRDGGYTF. The CDR3 DNA reads as TGCGCCAGCAGCTCCTACGACAGGGATGGTGGCTACACCTTC.

This rearrangement joins TRBV20-1 to TRBJ2-1, with TRBD2 matching 11 bases. Germline values: CDR1 DFQATT, CDR2 SNEGSKA (reference sequence). Losses at the gene ends were 0 bases for V and 4 bases for J; bases not matched to a gene: 11. The CDR3 consists of 18 residues. DNA for the CDR3: TGCAGTGCTAGAGATCGTCTAGCGGGAGGAGCCACTTACAATGAGCAGTTCTTC. Protein sequence: CSARDRLAGGATYNEQFF.

This clonotype was seen a handful of times. The rearrangement joins TRBV9 to TRBJ1-1, with 10 bases matching TRBD1. Germline CDR1 reads SGDLS; CDR2 reads YYNGEE. The CDR3 spans 15 residues. The J segment lost 5 bases and the V segment lost 2 bases, leaving 6 bases of the junction unmatched. Here the CDR3 reads CASSVGTGVRTEAFF. The CDR3, as DNA: TGTGCCAGCAGCGTGGGGACAGGGGTAAGGACTGAAGCTTTCTTT.

V usage is TRBV5-5 and J usage is TRBJ1-4; D is undetermined. Trimming stripped 4 bases from V and 8 bases from J, with 12 bases between. This CDR3 comprises 13 residues. Germline V gives CDR1 SGHKS, CDR2 YYEKEE (reference sequence). In nucleotides, the CDR3 is TGTGCCAGCAGCCCAGGCTTAACGGAAAAACTGTTTTTT. It is translated as CASSPGLTEKLFF.

The rearrangement links TRBV6-1 to TRBJ2-1, with D hard to call. CDR3 length: 14 residues. V was cut by 8 bases and J by 0 bases, with 11 bases left in between. The germline gives CDR1 MNHNS, CDR2 SASEGT. CDR3 bases: TGTGCCAGCCTGAATACGAACTCCTACAATGAGCAGTTCTTC. This encodes CASLNTNSYNEQFF.

In its sample, this clonotype was seen many times. V is TRBV5-1 and J is TRBJ2-2, with D perhaps matching TRBD1 (6 bases). The CDR3 is 17 amino acids. V lost 4 bases to trimming and J lost 6 bases, with 22 bases between them. CDR1 and CDR2 from the germline V gene are SGHRS and YFSETQ. Here the CDR3 DNA reads TGCGCCAGCAGCCCAGCCGGGACACTCCAATTCGCCGGGGAGCTGTTTTTT. Residues: CASSPAGTLQFAGELFF.

The chain uses TRBV11-2 and TRBJ2-5, with 12 positions matching TRBD1. The CDR3 is 15 amino acids. With 3 bases clipped from V and 5 bases from J, the junction kept 4 bases outside the gene matches. Per germline, CDR1 SGHAT and CDR2 FQNNGV. CDR3 amino acids: CASSFTGTGGETQYF. The DNA of the CDR3 is TGTGCCAGCAGCTTCACCGGGACAGGGGGCGAGACCCAGTACTTC. Together with reference TRBV11-2 and TRBJ2-5, the CDR3 gives the full variable domain: EAGVAQSPRYKIIEKRQSVAFWCNPISGHATLYWYQQILGQGPKLLIQFQNNGVVDDSQLPKDRFSAERLKGVDSTLKIQPAKLEDSAVYLCASSFTGTGGETQYFGPGTRLLVL.

The sample holds many counts of this clonotype. The J gene is TRBJ2-5, the V gene TRBV29-1; D call uncertain. V lost 7 bases, J lost 0 bases, and 9 bases lay in between. In germline, CDR1 is SQVTM, CDR2 ANQGSEA. This CDR3 is built from 12 residues. For the CDR3, the DNA is TGCAGCGGATCTGGGAACCAAGAGACCCAGTACTTC. Translation gives CSGSGNQETQYF.

This clonotype was seen ten or more times. The chain links TRBV12-3 or TRBV12-4 to TRBJ2-2; D is unclear. The CDR3 totals 15 residues. The ends were cut back, 4 bases at V and 0 bases at J, with 9 bases in the middle. The CDR3 region is CASSSARPNTGELFF. The CDR3 nucleotides are TGTGCCAGCAGTTCAGCCAGGCCGAACACCGGGGAGCTGTTTTTT.

The chain links TRBV10-2 to TRBJ2-1; the match to TRBD1 covers 7 bases. V was pared by 0 bases and J by 10 bases, with 9 bases of the junction left unmatched. Germline V gene lookup returns CDR1 WSHSY and CDR2 SAAADI. The CDR3 is 15 residues long. The CDR3 region has the DNA TGCGCCAGCAGTGAGTCCCTAAACAGGGGATACGAGCAGTTCTTC. The encoded protein is CASSESLNRGYEQFF.

This rearrangement joins TRBV20-1 to TRBJ1-2, with D maybe TRBD1 (5 bases). Between the trimmed V and J ends, which lost 5 bases and 7 bases, there was a span of 11 bases. This CDR3 has 11 residues. Germline CDR1 and CDR2: DFQATT and SNEGSKA (reference sequence). The CDR3 reads CSAQQESGYTF. In DNA form, the CDR3 reads TGCAGTGCTCAACAGGAGTCTGGCTACACCTTC.

There are many counts of this clonotype. The chain recombines TRBV5-1 with TRBJ2-1, with D possibly matching TRBD1 (5 bases). V gave up 3 bases and J gave up 10 bases, with 17 bases separating them. CDR1 and CDR2 from the germline V gene are SGHRS and YFSETQ. This CDR3 has 14 amino acids. The CDR3 bases are TGCGCCAGCAGCTCGACAGCCCAAACACCCGAGCAGTTCTTC. It encodes CASSSTAQTPEQFF.